A single TCR beta chain is shown here with its context. Antigen: not known. Sequencing was performed with immunoSEQ multiplex PCR; in TCRdb, only in-frame clones are kept and a portion is missing. The profile shows over 60,000 clones, roughly 78% of them singletons. This sample stems from a study of T cell responses to AZD1222 COVID-19 vaccine. Points from the study as a whole: The study reported that nearly half of spike-specific TCRs target unmutated variant regions.

Germline lookup yields CDR1 MDHEN and CDR2 SYDVKM. The CDR3 is 13 amino acids. V shed 5 bases, J shed 8 bases, and the junction held 9 bases outside the gene matches. The receptor was isolated from an adult in good health. Source: peripheral blood, taken on day 0 of MenACWY control vaccination. The chain uses TRBV28 and TRBJ2-7; 7 bases map to TRBD2. The CDR3 is CASSPSGYMKQYF. CDR3 in DNA: TGTGCCAGCAGTCCTAGCGGCTATATGAAGCAGTACTTC.